The 6 T cell receptor beta chains reported below all come from one sample, sequenced in a study of blood T cell repertoires in COVID-19. Sequenced by immunoSEQ multiplex PCR; TCRdb stores in-frame clones only, minus some. The table lists 90,000 to 120,000 clones, about 89% of them singletons. Material for sequencing was peripheral blood. These receptors were obtained from a man over 45 with acute or convalescent COVID-19.

The CDR3 here is CASKDRERNSPLHF. The CDR3 coding sequence is TGTGCCAGTAAAGACAGGGAACGGAATTCACCCCTCCACTTT. The chain combines TRBV19 with TRBJ1-6; 7 positions agree with TRBD1. CDR3 length equals 14 residues. Germline-derived CDR1 and CDR2 are LNHDA and SQIVND (reference sequence). V lost 7 bases to trimming and J lost 7 bases; unmatched junction nucleotides: 7.

J is TRBJ2-5 and V is TRBV7-9; D is possibly TRBD1 (6 bases). CDR3 length: 15 amino acids. Per germline, CDR1 SEHNR and CDR2 FQNEAQ (reference sequence). Deletions cut 5 bases from V and 0 bases from J, with 13 bases between. CDR3 region: CASSQQGAYQETQYF. The CDR3 DNA sequence: TGTGCCAGCAGCCAACAGGGAGCCTACCAAGAGACCCAGTACTTC. Based on the CDR3 plus reference TRBV7-9 and TRBJ2-5, the full variable domain is DTGVSQNPRHKITKRGQNVTFRCDPISEHNRLYWYRQTLGQGPEFLTYFQNEAQLEKSRLLSDRFSAERPKGSFSTLEIQRTEQGDSAMYLCASSQQGAYQETQYFGPGTRLLVL.

This clone was recorded only once. The chain combines TRBV7-8 with TRBJ2-3; possible D gene TRBD2, 7 bases. V gave up 4 bases and J gave up 0 bases, with 14 bases separating them. The CDR3 length is 16 residues. Germline CDR1 is SGHVS and CDR2 is FQNEAQ. CDR3 in DNA: TGTGCCAGCAGCTCTGCGGGGGCCTCTAGCACAGATACGCAGTATTTT. Amino acid sequence: CASSSAGASSTDTQYF. The full variable domain, its missing parts supplied by reference TRBV7-8 and TRBJ2-3, is GAGVSQSPRYKVAKRGQDVALRCDPISGHVSLFWYQQALGQGPEFLTYFQNEAQLDKSGLPSDRFFAERPEGSVSTLKIQRTQQEDSAVYLCASSSAGASSTDTQYFGPGTRLTVL.

The chain couples TRBV19 to TRBJ2-2; TRBD1 matches 10 bases. The CDR3 runs to 19 residues. Germline loops: CDR1 LNHDA, CDR2 SQIVND (reference sequence). The trim removed 5 bases at V and 2 bases at J, leaving 14 bases unmatched. The CDR3 protein is CASSPGTGVQSFNTGELFF. As DNA, the CDR3 is TGTGCCAGTAGTCCCGGGACAGGGGTTCAAAGTTTCAACACCGGGGAGCTGTTTTTT.

This rearrangement joins TRBV5-6 to TRBJ2-3; 7 nucleotides line up with TRBD1. The germline V gene has CDR1 SGHDT and CDR2 YYEEEE. CDR3 length equals 12 residues. V shed 0 bases, J shed 13 bases, and the junction held 5 bases outside the gene matches. DNA for the CDR3: TGTGCCAGCAGCTTGGGGGGACAGATTAAGTATTTT. Translating it yields CASSLGGQIKYF.

The V call is TRBV7-9, the J call TRBJ1-6; 10 positions match TRBD1. The CDR3 totals 15 residues. Germline CDR1 SEHNR, CDR2 FQNEAQ (reference sequence). Germline trimming cut 4 bases from V and 6 bases from J; bases unmatched to any gene: 3. The CDR3 sequence: CASSSGTGANSPLHF. The CDR3 nucleotides are TGTGCCAGCAGCTCGGGGACAGGGGCTAATTCACCCCTCCACTTT.